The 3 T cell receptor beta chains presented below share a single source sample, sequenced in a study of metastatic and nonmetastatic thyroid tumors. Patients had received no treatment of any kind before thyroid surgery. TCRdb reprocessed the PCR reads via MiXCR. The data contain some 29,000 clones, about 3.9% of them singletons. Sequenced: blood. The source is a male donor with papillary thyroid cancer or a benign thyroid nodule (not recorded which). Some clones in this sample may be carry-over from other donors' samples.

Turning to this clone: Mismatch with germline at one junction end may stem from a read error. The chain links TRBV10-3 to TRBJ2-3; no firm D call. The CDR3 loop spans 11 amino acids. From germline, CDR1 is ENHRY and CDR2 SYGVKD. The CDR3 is CAIKTSDTQHF. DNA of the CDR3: TGTGCCATCAAGACCTCTGATACGCAACATTTT.

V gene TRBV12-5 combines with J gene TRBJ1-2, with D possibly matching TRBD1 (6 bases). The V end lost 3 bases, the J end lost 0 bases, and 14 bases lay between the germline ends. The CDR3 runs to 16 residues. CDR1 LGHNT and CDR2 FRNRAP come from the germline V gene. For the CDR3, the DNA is TGTGCTAGTGGTTTCATGGGACATCAATCTAACTATGGCTACACCTTC. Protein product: CASGFMGHQSNYGYTF.

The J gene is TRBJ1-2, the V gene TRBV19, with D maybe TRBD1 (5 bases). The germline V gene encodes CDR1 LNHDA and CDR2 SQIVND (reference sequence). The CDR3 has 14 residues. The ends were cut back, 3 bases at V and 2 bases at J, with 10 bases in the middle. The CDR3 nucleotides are TGTGCCAGTAGTATGGGGGGATCGAACTATGGCTACACCTTC. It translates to CASSMGGSNYGYTF.